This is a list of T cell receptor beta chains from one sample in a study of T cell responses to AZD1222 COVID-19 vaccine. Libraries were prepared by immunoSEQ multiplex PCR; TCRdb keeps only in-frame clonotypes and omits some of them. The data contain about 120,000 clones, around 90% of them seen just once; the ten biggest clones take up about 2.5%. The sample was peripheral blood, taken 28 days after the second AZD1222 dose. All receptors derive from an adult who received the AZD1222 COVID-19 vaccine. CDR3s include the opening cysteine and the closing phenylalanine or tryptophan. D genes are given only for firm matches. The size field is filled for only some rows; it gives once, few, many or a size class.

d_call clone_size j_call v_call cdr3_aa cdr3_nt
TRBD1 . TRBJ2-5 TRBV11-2 CASSLVRGLGETQYF TGTGCCAGCAGCTTGGTCAGGGGGCTCGGTGAGACCCAGTACTTC
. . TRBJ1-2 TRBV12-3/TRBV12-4 CASSYTGYGYTF TGTGCCAGCAGTTACACGGGGTATGGCTACACCTTC
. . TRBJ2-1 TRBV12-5 CASGLVKDGSSSYNEQFF TGTGCTAGTGGTTTGGTAAAAGACGGTTCCAGCTCCTACAATGAGCAGTTCTTC
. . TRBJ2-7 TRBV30 CAWIGNSAGESYEQYF TGTGCCTGGATAGGTAACTCGGCAGGGGAAAGCTACGAGCAGTACTTC
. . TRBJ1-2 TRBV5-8 CASSLRRDGYTF TGTGCCAGCAGCTTGCGCAGGGATGGCTACACCTTC
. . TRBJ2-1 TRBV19 CASGMGEQFF TGTGCCAGTGGGATGGGAGAGCAGTTCTTC
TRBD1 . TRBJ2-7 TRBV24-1 CATSDPRQGSYEQYF TGTGCCACCAGTGATCCCCGACAGGGCTCCTACGAGCAGTACTTC
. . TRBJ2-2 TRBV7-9 CASSFWGTGELFF TGTGCCAGCAGCTTTTGGGGCACCGGGGAGCTGTTTTTT
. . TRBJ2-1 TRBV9 CASSVELAAYNEQFF TGTGCCAGCAGCGTAGAGTTAGCGGCCTACAATGAGCAGTTCTTC
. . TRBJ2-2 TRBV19 CASGDWNTGELFF TGTGCCAGTGGGGACTGGAACACCGGGGAGCTGTTTTTT
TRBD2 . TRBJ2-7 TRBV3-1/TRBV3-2 CASSQGLAGSEQYF TGTGCCAGCAGCCAGGGGCTAGCGGGGAGCGAGCAGTACTTC
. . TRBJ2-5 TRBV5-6 CASSLNVLEGETQYF TGTGCCAGCAGCTTGAACGTGTTGGAAGGGGAGACCCAGTACTTC
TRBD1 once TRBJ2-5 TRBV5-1 CASSWGQRQETQYF TGCGCCAGCAGCTGGGGACAGAGGCAAGAGACCCAGTACTTC
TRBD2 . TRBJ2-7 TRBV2 CASTRTSGSYEQYF TGTGCCAGCACCCGGACTAGCGGGAGTTACGAGCAGTACTTC
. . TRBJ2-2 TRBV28 CASSFVGANTGELFF TGTGCCAGCAGTTTCGTGGGTGCGAACACCGGGGAGCTGTTTTTT
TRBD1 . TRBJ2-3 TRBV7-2 CASSLQVSSQGARTDTQYF TGTGCCAGCAGCCTACAAGTTTCTTCACAGGGGGCGAGGACAGATACGCAGTATTTT
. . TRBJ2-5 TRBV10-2 CASSVSGRETQYF TGCGCCAGCAGTGTATCGGGGAGGGAGACCCAGTACTTC
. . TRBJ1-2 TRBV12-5 CASGQSNYGYTF TGTGCTAGTGGCCAGAGTAACTATGGCTACACCTTC
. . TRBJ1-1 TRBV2 CASRDSPNTEAFF TGTGCCAGCAGGGACTCACCGAACACTGAAGCTTTCTTT
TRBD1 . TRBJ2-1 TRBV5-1 CASSRRDRALHNEQFF TGCGCCAGCAGCCGAAGGGACAGGGCGCTACACAATGAGCAGTTCTTC
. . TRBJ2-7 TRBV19 CASSIDLTSYEQYF TGTGCCAGTAGTATAGATTTGACGTCATACGAGCAGTACTTC
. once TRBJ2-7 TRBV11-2 CASSFSLTYEQYF TGTGCCAGCAGCTTTTCACTTACCTACGAGCAGTACTTC
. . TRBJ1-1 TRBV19 CASSRRVGAQGINTEAFF TGTGCCAGTAGCCGAAGAGTGGGGGCGCAGGGTATAAACACTGAAGCTTTCTTT
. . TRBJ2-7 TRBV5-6 CASSWEDSSYEQYF TGTGCCAGCAGCTGGGAGGACAGCTCCTACGAGCAGTACTTC
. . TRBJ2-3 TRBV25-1 CASSAGAVDTQYF TGTGCCAGCTCGGCGGGCGCGGTAGATACGCAGTATTTT
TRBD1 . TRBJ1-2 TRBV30 CAWSVTGGSGYTF TGTGCCTGGAGTGTAACAGGGGGCTCCGGCTACACCTTC
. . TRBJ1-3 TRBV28 CASSLPRGTRVNTIYF TGTGCCAGCAGTCTACCCCGGGGGACAAGGGTCAACACCATATATTTT
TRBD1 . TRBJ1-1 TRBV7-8 CASKIQGSNTEAFF TGTGCCAGCAAGATACAGGGGTCTAACACTGAAGCTTTCTTT
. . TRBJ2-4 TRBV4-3 CASSHRVAKNIQYF TGCGCCAGCAGCCACAGGGTAGCCAAAAACATTCAGTACTTC
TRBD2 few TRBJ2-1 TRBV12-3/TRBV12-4 CASSFSGGGEQFF TGTGCCAGCAGTTTTAGCGGGGGCGGTGAGCAGTTCTTC
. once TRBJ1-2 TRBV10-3 CAISTDFYGYTF TGTGCCATCAGTACCGACTTCTATGGCTACACCTTC
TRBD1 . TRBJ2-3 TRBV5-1 CASSLGGGASTDTQYF TGCGCCAGCAGCTTGGGAGGGGGCGCGAGCACAGATACGCAGTATTTT
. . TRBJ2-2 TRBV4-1 CASSQVGGQGGELFF TGCGCCAGCAGCCAAGTCGGGGGGCAGGGCGGGGAGCTGTTTTTT
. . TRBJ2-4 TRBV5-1 CASSLVYSAGNIQYF TGCGCCAGCAGCTTGGTGTACTCCGCGGGGAACATTCAGTACTTC
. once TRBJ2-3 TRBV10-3 CAIKEDSTDTQYF TGTGCCATCAAGGAGGACAGCACAGATACGCAGTATTTT
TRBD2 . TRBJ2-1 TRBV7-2 CASTRRLAEYNEQFF TGTGCCAGCACCCGCCGACTAGCGGAGTACAATGAGCAGTTCTTC
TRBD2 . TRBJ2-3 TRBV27 CASSYTSGKQYF TGTGCCAGCAGTTATACTAGCGGTAAGCAGTATTTT
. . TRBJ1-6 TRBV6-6 CASSYSGSPPLHF TGTGCCAGCAGTTACTCAGGATCCCCACCCCTCCACTTT
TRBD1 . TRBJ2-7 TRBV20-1 CSASNSGTGSSYEQYF TGCAGTGCTAGTAACTCCGGGACAGGTAGCTCCTACGAGCAGTACTTC
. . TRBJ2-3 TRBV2 CASRQGGGADTQYF TGTGCCAGCAGGCAGGGAGGGGGCGCAGATACGCAGTATTTT
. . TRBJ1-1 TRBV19 CASSMTQTRGEAFF TGTGCCAGTAGTATGACACAAACCCGGGGTGAAGCTTTCTTT